The 26 T cell receptor beta chains below were found in one sample sequenced in a study of blood T cell repertoires in COVID-19. The data were produced by immunoSEQ multiplex PCR, yet TCRdb's version contains in-frame clones alone and is incomplete. The table records roughly 32,000 clones, over 80% of them present only once. The sequenced sample was peripheral blood. Receptor source: a human donor with active COVID-19. The donor label of this sample is uncertain.

CDR3 in DNA: TGTGCCAGCAGCGTAGGTCTGGGCCCCTACGAGCAGTACTTC. It translates to CASSVGLGPYEQYF. The chain couples TRBV9 to TRBJ2-7; D unresolved. Germline V gives CDR1 SGDLS, CDR2 YYNGEE. The CDR3 runs to 14 residues. Between the trimmed V and J ends, which lost 0 bases and 2 bases, there was a span of 9 bases.

The J gene is TRBJ2-2, the V gene TRBV24-1; TRBD2 matches at 13 bases. V shed 4 bases, J shed 9 bases, and the junction held 7 bases outside the gene matches. The CDR3 is 16 amino acids. From germline, CDR1 is KGHDR and CDR2 SFDVKD. The CDR3 sequence: CATSEPGLAGSRELFF. The CDR3 DNA sequence: TGTGCCACCAGTGAGCCGGGACTAGCGGGATCCAGGGAGCTGTTTTTT.

In its sample, this clone ranks as medium-sized. V is TRBV27 and J is TRBJ2-5; D may be TRBD1 (6 bases). Germline CDR1 and CDR2: MNHEY and SMNVEV (reference sequence). The CDR3 has 15 amino acids. Trimming removed 5 bases from V and 2 bases from J, with 15 bases in between. CDR3 loop: CASSLRDTEQETQYF. The DNA of the CDR3 is TGTGCCAGCAGTCTCCGGGACACTGAACAAGAGACCCAGTACTTC.

V is TRBV12-3 or TRBV12-4 and J is TRBJ1-2; D is ambiguous. V lost 6 bases, J lost 5 bases, and 10 bases lay in between. The CDR3 totals 12 residues. CDR3 nucleotides: TGTGCCAGCAGGGCTGACGGGTATGGCTACACCTTC. Translating it yields CASRADGYGYTF.

The CDR3 DNA reads as TGTGCCAGCTCACTAACAGGACGGAGCTACGAGCAGTACTTC. Translation: CASSLTGRSYEQYF. V and J are TRBV18 and TRBJ2-7, with TRBD1 as a possible D gene (5 bases). The germline V gene has CDR1 KGHSH and CDR2 LQKENI. This CDR3 spans 14 amino acids. The germline V and J ends were trimmed by 4 bases and 3 bases, with 13 bases remaining between them. The whole variable domain, remainder taken from reference TRBV18 and TRBJ2-7, is NAGVMQNPRHLVRRRGQEARLRCSPMKGHSHVYWYRQLPEEGLKFMVYLQKENIIDESGMPKERFSAEFPKEGPSILRIQQVVRGDSAAYFCASSLTGRSYEQYFGPGTRLTVT.

V usage is TRBV7-6 and J usage is TRBJ2-6; a possible D gene is TRBD2 (6 bases). This CDR3 has 16 residues. Trimming took off 4 bases at V and 0 bases at J, with 10 bases between the two ends. Germline lookup yields CDR1 SGHVS and CDR2 FNYEAQ. This CDR3 is CASSYGTSSGANVLTF. Written as DNA, the CDR3 is TGTGCCAGCAGCTACGGGACTTCCTCTGGGGCCAACGTCCTGACTTTC. The variable domain in full, completed from reference TRBV7-6 and TRBJ2-6, reads GAGVSQSPRYKVTKRGQDVALRCDPISGHVSLYWYRQALGQGPEFLTYFNYEAQQDKSGLPNDRFSAERPEGSISTLTIQRTEQRDSAMYRCASSYGTSSGANVLTFGAGSRLTVL.

The V gene is TRBV6-2 or TRBV6-3, the J gene TRBJ1-5; 8 bases match TRBD1. The CDR3 totals 13 residues. V trimming: 4 bases; J trimming: 7 bases; junction bases outside the gene matches: 3. Germline V gene sequence: CDR1 MNHEY, CDR2 SVGEGT. CDR3 coding DNA: TGTGCCAGCAGTTCGGACAGGGTACAGCCCCAGCATTTT. Protein: CASSSDRVQPQHF.

In DNA, the CDR3 is TGTGCCAGCAGCCTCCGGGACAGGGGAGAGACCCAGTACTTC. The encoded protein is CASSLRDRGETQYF. The chain joins TRBV14 to TRBJ2-5, with 10 nucleotides matching TRBD1. The CDR3 loop spans 14 amino acids. Per germline, CDR1 SGHDN and CDR2 FVKESK. The ends lost 4 bases at V and 4 bases at J; junction bases unmatched: 3.

The chain has TRBV12-3 or TRBV12-4 and TRBJ2-1; tentatively, D is TRBD2 (6 bases). Trimming pared 6 bases from V and 5 bases from J, leaving 11 bases between. The CDR3 length is 13 residues. CDR3 sequence reads: CASSPRTNNEQFF. In nucleotides, the CDR3 is TGTGCCAGCAGCCCCAGGACTAACAATGAGCAGTTCTTC.

V usage is TRBV7-3 and J usage is TRBJ1-5; TRBD1 aligns across 8 bases. The germline CDR1 and CDR2 sequences are SGHTA and FQGTGA. This CDR3 has 17 amino acids. The V and J ends lost 5 bases and 7 bases, in that order; junction bases with no gene match: 16. The CDR3 nucleotides are TGTGCCAGCAGCCCCCGGACAGGGCCCACTGTACGCCAGCCCCAGCATTTT. Amino acid sequence: CASSPRTGPTVRQPQHF.

This clone came up once. The V gene is TRBV7-9, the J gene TRBJ1-4; D might be TRBD1 (5 bases). The V end was cut by 1 base, the J end by 8 bases, with 11 bases between. CDR1 and CDR2 (germline): SEHNR, FQNEAQ (reference sequence). The CDR3 contains 14 residues. The CDR3 region has the DNA TGTGCCAGCAGCTTAGACGCGGGGCACGAAAAACTGTTTTTT. Translation: CASSLDAGHEKLFF.

This chain links TRBV5-4 with TRBJ1-1; the match to TRBD1 covers 7 bases. V dropped 2 bases and J dropped 1; count of bases not matched to a gene: 2. The CDR3 consists of 14 residues. The germline CDR1 and CDR2 sequences are SGHNT and YYREEE (reference sequence). For the CDR3, the DNA is TGTGCCAGCAGCTTTTGGACAGGGAACACTGAAGCTTTCTTT. The encoded protein is CASSFWTGNTEAFF.

V usage is TRBV27 and J usage is TRBJ2-5; D is undetermined. Germline V CDR1 and CDR2: MNHEY, SMNVEV (reference sequence). The ends were cut back, 4 bases at V and 2 bases at J, with 11 bases in the middle. This CDR3 region has 14 residues. CDR3 bases: TGTGCCAGCAGTTCAAGGAGCTCACAAGAGACCCAGTACTTC. Its protein is CASSSRSSQETQYF.

Only a few counts were recorded for this clone. The CDR3 DNA follows: TGTGCCAGCAGCCGGACCGGGGGGGAGCCCCAGCATTTT. This gives the protein CASSRTGGEPQHF. J is TRBJ1-5 and V is TRBV7-9; perhaps TRBD1 as D (5 bases). The CDR3 has 13 residues. In germline, CDR1 is SEHNR, CDR2 FQNEAQ (reference sequence). Trimming took 5 bases from V and 8 from J, leaving 13 bases between them.

The genes are TRBV4-3 and TRBJ2-4, with unresolved D. V lost 4 bases, J lost 1 base, and 17 bases lay in between. Germline assignment: CDR1 LGHNA and CDR2 YSLEER. CDR3 length equals 17 residues. CDR3 amino acids: CASSPVEVPVAKNIQYF. The CDR3 DNA reads as TGCGCCAGCAGCCCCGTTGAGGTTCCTGTGGCCAAAAACATTCAGTACTTC.

This rearrangement joins TRBV6-6 to TRBJ1-5, with 8 positions matching TRBD1. V shed 2 bases and J 2 bases; nucleotides not matched to a gene: 5. CDR3 length: 16 amino acids. Germline assignment: CDR1 MNHNY and CDR2 SVGAGI (reference sequence). This chain's CDR3 is CASSYPDRVGNQPQHF. CDR3 sequence (DNA): TGTGCCAGCAGTTACCCGGACAGGGTTGGCAATCAGCCCCAGCATTTT.

This chain uses TRBV4-3 with TRBJ1-1; D ambiguous. V lost 0 bases, J lost 1 base, and 12 bases lay in between. In germline, CDR1 is LGHNA, CDR2 YSLEER. This CDR3 has 16 amino acids. The CDR3 is CASSQDTSAGNTEAFF. CDR3 DNA: TGCGCCAGCAGCCAAGATACGAGTGCAGGGAACACTGAAGCTTTCTTT.

The chain links TRBV6-4 to TRBJ2-5, with 13 bases fitting TRBD2. V was clipped by 8 bases and J by 4 bases; unmatched bases: 16. Germline assignment: CDR1 MRHNA and CDR2 SNTAGT. CDR3 size: 18 residues. The CDR3 sequence is CASPEGTSGVKGRETQYF. The DNA of the CDR3 is TGTGCCAGCCCCGAGGGGACTAGCGGGGTTAAGGGGAGAGAGACCCAGTACTTC.

The V and J genes are TRBV4-1 and TRBJ1-1, with a possible D match to TRBD1 (6 bases). The germline gives CDR1 MGHRA, CDR2 YSYEKL. V lost 4 bases and J lost 4, with 16 bases in between. The CDR3 consists of 15 residues. The CDR3 protein is CASSLRTRGATEAFF. In nucleotides, the CDR3 is TGCGCCAGCAGCCTAAGAACCCGGGGGGCCACTGAAGCTTTCTTT.

The rearrangement uses TRBV12-3 or TRBV12-4 and TRBJ2-5; D not certain. The CDR3 loop spans 12 amino acids. V was pared by 4 bases and J by 5 bases, with 8 bases between. The CDR3 region has the DNA TGTGCCAGCAGTTCCTACGGGGAGACCCAGTACTTC. Amino acid sequence: CASSSYGETQYF.

The J gene is TRBJ1-6, the V gene TRBV20-1; 8 bases agree with TRBD1. This CDR3 spans 16 amino acids. J was trimmed by 2 bases and V by 3 bases; bases with no gene match: 6. From germline, CDR1 is DFQATT and CDR2 SNEGSKA (reference sequence). This CDR3 reads CSASRQGRTYNSPLHF. CDR3 in DNA: TGCAGTGCTAGTCGACAGGGGAGAACCTATAATTCACCCCTCCACTTT.

The chain is built from TRBV7-2 and TRBJ1-2; 7 bases are a match to TRBD1. Germline CDR1 reads SGHTA; CDR2 reads FQGNSA. J was trimmed by 4 bases and V by 5 bases; bases with no gene match: 7. This CDR3 spans 14 amino acids. Here the CDR3 reads CASSPGGQAYGYTF. CDR3 bases: TGTGCCAGCAGCCCGGGTGGACAGGCCTATGGCTACACCTTC.

CDR3 sequence (DNA): TGTGCCAGTAGTATAGCCCCCATATCTAAAGGGACAGGAGAAACTAAAGCTTTCTTT. Translating gives CASSIAPISKGTGETKAFF. The V gene is TRBV19, the J gene TRBJ1-1; 8 bases map to TRBD1. V shed 1 base, J shed 9 bases, and the junction held 22 bases outside the gene matches. The CDR3 covers 19 residues. The V gene's germline CDR1 is LNHDA and CDR2 SQIVND (reference sequence).

V usage is TRBV5-6 and J usage is TRBJ2-1, with TRBD1 matching over 8 bases. The CDR3 totals 19 residues. The germline V gene encodes CDR1 SGHDT and CDR2 YYEEEE. The trim removed 1 base at V and 2 bases at J, leaving 14 bases unmatched. The CDR3 protein is CASSLSRQGLRGTYNEQFF. The CDR3 region has the DNA TGTGCCAGCAGCTTGTCGAGACAGGGGCTTCGTGGAACCTACAATGAGCAGTTCTTC.

V gene TRBV5-6 combines with J gene TRBJ2-1; 7 nucleotides align to TRBD2. V lost 4 bases and J lost 9; bases outside the gene matches: 7. Germline-derived CDR1 and CDR2 are SGHDT and YYEEEE. CDR3 length: 13 residues. CDR3 sequence (DNA): TGTGCCAGCAGCCAGACTAGCTTAAGTGAGCAGTTCTTC. Amino acids: CASSQTSLSEQFF.

The rearrangement uses TRBV7-7 and TRBJ2-1; 10 bases agree with TRBD1. V lost 1 base and J lost 4; bases outside the gene matches: 4. Germline V gene lookup returns CDR1 SSHAT and CDR2 FNYEAQ (reference sequence). CDR3 length: 16 amino acids. The CDR3 DNA is TGTGCCAGCAGCTTAGGAAGGACAGGGGGATACAATGAGCAGTTCTTC. Residues: CASSLGRTGGYNEQFF.